These T cell receptor beta chains were read from a single sample in a study of blood T cell repertoires in COVID-19. Sequenced by immunoSEQ multiplex PCR; TCRdb stores in-frame clones only, minus some. This sample has hundreds of thousands of clones, with 85% to 90% found just once. The sequenced sample consisted of peripheral blood. The receptors here all came from a human donor in a cohort sampled during active COVID-19. CDR3s include the opening cysteine and the closing phenylalanine or tryptophan. D genes are given only for firm matches. Where a row states a size, it is once, few, many or the class of an expanded clone; other rows omit it.

TRBJ1-1 . . TRBV5-1 TGCGCCAGCAGCCCCCTCGCGACTCGTAAAAACACTGAAGCTTTCTTT CASSPLATRKNTEAFF
TRBJ1-1 . few TRBV28 TGTGCCAGCAGGCCGGACAGCCTGGGGGCTTTCTTT CASRPDSLGAFF
TRBJ1-2 . . TRBV18 TGTGCCAGCTCACTCGACAGGACCCTAATCTATGGCTACACCTTC CASSLDRTLIYGYTF
TRBJ1-1 TRBD1 . TRBV2 TGTGCCACAACAGGGGGCCCGAGTTCTATGAACACTGAAGCTTTCTTT CATTGGPSSMNTEAFF
TRBJ2-4 TRBD2 . TRBV15 TGTGCCACCAGCAGAGGCCCCCCGGGTAGCGGGAGATTTCAAAACATTCAGTACTTC CATSRGPPGSGRFQNIQYF
TRBJ2-2 . . TRBV19 TGTGCCAGTAGTGGGCGAAACACCGGGGAGCTGTTTTTT CASSGRNTGELFF
TRBJ2-5 TRBD2 . TRBV19 TGTGCCAGTAGTCGGAGGACTAGCGGGAGGGAGACCCAGTACTTC CASSRRTSGRETQYF
TRBJ1-5 . . TRBV27 TGTGCCAGCAGTTCTTTAGTCGCGGTCTTGGGTAATCAGCCCCAGCATTTT CASSSLVAVLGNQPQHF
TRBJ2-3 . few TRBV11-3 TGTGCCAGCAGCTCTGGACAGACCACAGATACGCAGTATTTT CASSSGQTTDTQYF
TRBJ1-6 . few TRBV9 TGTGCCAGCAGCGTAGGACCCCAGAGGGATTCACCCCTCCACTTT CASSVGPQRDSPLHF
TRBJ2-2 . . TRBV29-1 TGCAGCGCCCGAAGACACAATTCGAACACCGGGGAGCTGTTTTTT CSARRHNSNTGELFF
TRBJ1-5 . once TRBV13 TGTGCCAGCAGCTTAGGACGGGTTAATCAGCCCCAGCATTTT CASSLGRVNQPQHF
TRBJ1-5 . . TRBV21-1 TGTGCCAGCAGCTTCCCCGATGGGGTGTCGCGGGGCGGCAATCAGCCCCAGCATTTT CASSFPDGVSRGGNQPQHF
TRBJ2-5 TRBD1 . TRBV11-2 TGTGCCAGCAGCCGGGGGACAGGGTTGGAAGAGACCCAGTACTTC CASSRGTGLEETQYF
TRBJ2-7 . . TRBV5-6 TGTGCCAGCAGCTTGGGGGGCTTAATCACCTACGAGCAGTACTTC CASSLGGLITYEQYF
TRBJ1-2 TRBD1 . TRBV6-1 TGTGCCAGCAGTGGCCCTGGGACAGGGGGCCCCTATGGTGGCTACACCTTC CASSGPGTGGPYGGYTF
TRBJ1-6 . . TRBV9 TGTGCCAGCAGCCCGAACCTAGATGCCCCCCTCCACTTT CASSPNLDAPLHF
TRBJ1-4 . . TRBV4-2 TGTGCCAGCAGCCCCTTTCGGGGGGATGAAAAACTGTTTTTT CASSPFRGDEKLFF
TRBJ2-2 TRBD1 . TRBV7-3 TGTGCCAGCAGCTCCACACAGGGGGTGAGCACCGGGGAGCTGTTTTTT CASSSTQGVSTGELFF
TRBJ1-5 TRBD1 . TRBV18 TGTGCCAGCTCAGGACAGGGCCCTCAGCCCCAGCATTTT CASSGQGPQPQHF
TRBJ1-2 TRBD1 . TRBV9 TGTGCCAGCAGCGACCAACAGGGGGCGGCTAACTATGGCTACACCTTC CASSDQQGAANYGYTF
TRBJ1-5 . . TRBV28 TGTGCCAGCAAAGGGGAGGGGGTTCAGCCCCAGCATTTT CASKGEGVQPQHF
TRBJ2-1 TRBD2 . TRBV7-3 TGTGCCAGCAGCTTCGGGACTAGCGGGGGCTACAATGAGCAGTTCTTC CASSFGTSGGYNEQFF
TRBJ2-1 . . TRBV2 TGTGCCAGCAGTGGGACAGCCGGGTTTGAGCAGTTCTTC CASSGTAGFEQFF
TRBJ1-1 . . TRBV4-1 TGCGCCAGCAGCCACGGGACACATAACACTGAAGCTTTCTTT CASSHGTHNTEAFF
TRBJ1-6 TRBD1 once TRBV6-5 TGTGCCAGCAGTTACTCGGGGCAGGGGGTCAATTCACCCCTCCACTTT CASSYSGQGVNSPLHF
TRBJ1-6 . . TRBV6-1 TGTGCCAGCAGTGAAGCGCGGCAGTCACCCCTCCACTTT CASSEARQSPLHF
TRBJ2-5 TRBD2 . TRBV11-2 TGTGCCAGCAGCTTGGTAGCGGGGGGCCGGGAGACCCAGTACTTC CASSLVAGGRETQYF
TRBJ1-4 . . TRBV2 TGTGCCAGCAGTGAGCGGACAGTGATTAATGAAAAACTGTTTTTT CASSERTVINEKLFF
TRBJ2-7 TRBD1 . TRBV5-1 TGCGCCAGCGGAAGACAGGGCTCGGCCTACGAGCAGTACTTC CASGRQGSAYEQYF
TRBJ2-2 TRBD1 . TRBV7-2 TGTGCCAGCAGCTCCCGGGACAGGGAGACCGGGGAGCTGTTTTTT CASSSRDRETGELFF
TRBJ2-1 TRBD1 . TRBV5-8 TGTGCCAGCACCCCCGGTCGGACAGGGGACTACAATGAGCAGTTCTTC CASTPGRTGDYNEQFF
TRBJ2-7 TRBD2 . TRBV5-1 TGCGCCAGCAGCTTTACATTTTGGGAGGGATCCTACGAGCAGTACTTC CASSFTFWEGSYEQYF
TRBJ1-5 TRBD1 few TRBV27 TGTGCCAGCAGTCTGACAGGGGGCTATGAACAGCCCCAGCATTTT CASSLTGGYEQPQHF
TRBJ2-6 . once TRBV5-1 TGCGCCAGCAGCTTAACGACTCTCGCTGGGGCCAACGTCCTGACTTTC CASSLTTLAGANVLTF